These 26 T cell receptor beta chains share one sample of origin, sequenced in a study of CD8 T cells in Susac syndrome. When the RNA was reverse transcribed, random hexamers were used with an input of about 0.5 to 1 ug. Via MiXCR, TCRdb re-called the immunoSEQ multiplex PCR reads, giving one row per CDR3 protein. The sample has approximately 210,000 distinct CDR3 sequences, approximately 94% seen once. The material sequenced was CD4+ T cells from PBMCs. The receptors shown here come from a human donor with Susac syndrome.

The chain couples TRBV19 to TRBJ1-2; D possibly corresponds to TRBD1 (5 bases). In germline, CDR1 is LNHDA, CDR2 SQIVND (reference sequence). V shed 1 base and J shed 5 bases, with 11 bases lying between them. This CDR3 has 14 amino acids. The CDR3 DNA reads TGTGCCAGTAGTATAGCGCCAGGGAAGTATGGCTACACCTTC. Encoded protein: CASSIAPGKYGYTF.

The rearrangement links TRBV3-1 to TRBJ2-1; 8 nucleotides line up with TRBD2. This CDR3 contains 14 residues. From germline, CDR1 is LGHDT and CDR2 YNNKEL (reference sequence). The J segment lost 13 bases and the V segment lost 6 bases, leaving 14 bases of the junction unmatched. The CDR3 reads CASRGAGRATEQFF. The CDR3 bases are TGTGCCAGCAGGGGGGCCGGGAGGGCGACTGAACAGTTCTTC.

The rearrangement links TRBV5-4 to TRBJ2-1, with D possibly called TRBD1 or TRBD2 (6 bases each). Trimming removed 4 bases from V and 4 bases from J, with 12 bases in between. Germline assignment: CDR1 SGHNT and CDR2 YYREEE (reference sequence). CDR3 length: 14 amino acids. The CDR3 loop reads CASSPPGAYNEQFF. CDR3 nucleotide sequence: TGTGCCAGCAGCCCGCCGGGGGCGTACAATGAGCAGTTCTTC.

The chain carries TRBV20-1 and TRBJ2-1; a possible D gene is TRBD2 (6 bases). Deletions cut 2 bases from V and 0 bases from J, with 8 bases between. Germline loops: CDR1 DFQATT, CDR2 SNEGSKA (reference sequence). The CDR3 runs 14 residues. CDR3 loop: CSARRGISYNEQFF. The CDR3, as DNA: TGCAGTGCTAGACGCGGGATCTCCTACAATGAGCAGTTCTTC.

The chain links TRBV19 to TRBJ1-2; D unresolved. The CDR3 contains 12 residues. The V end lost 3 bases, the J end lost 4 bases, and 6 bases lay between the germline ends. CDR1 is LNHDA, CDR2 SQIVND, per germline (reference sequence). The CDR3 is CASSISGYGYTF. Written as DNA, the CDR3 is TGTGCCAGTAGTATTAGCGGCTATGGCTACACCTTC.

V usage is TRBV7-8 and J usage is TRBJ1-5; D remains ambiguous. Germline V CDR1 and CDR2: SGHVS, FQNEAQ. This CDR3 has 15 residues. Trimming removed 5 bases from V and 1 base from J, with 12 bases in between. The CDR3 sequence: CASSLRTGSNQPQHF. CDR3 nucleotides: TGTGCCAGCAGCCTAAGAACGGGGAGCAATCAGCCCCAGCATTTT.

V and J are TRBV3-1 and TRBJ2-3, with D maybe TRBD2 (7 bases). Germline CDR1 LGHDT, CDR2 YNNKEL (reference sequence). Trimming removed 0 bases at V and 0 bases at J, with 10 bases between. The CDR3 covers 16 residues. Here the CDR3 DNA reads TGTGCCAGCAGCCAAGAGGCGGGGGCCAGCACAGATACGCAGTATTTT. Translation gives CASSQEAGASTDTQYF.

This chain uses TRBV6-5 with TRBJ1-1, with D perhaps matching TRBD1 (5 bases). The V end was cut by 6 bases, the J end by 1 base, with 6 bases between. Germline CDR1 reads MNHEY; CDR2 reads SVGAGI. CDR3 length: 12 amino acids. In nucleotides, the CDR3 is TGTGCCAGCAGGACAGAGAACACTGAAGCTTTCTTT. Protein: CASRTENTEAFF.

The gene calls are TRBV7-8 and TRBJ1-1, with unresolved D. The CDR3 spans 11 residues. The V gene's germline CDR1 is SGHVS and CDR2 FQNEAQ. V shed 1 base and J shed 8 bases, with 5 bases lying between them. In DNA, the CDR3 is TGTGCCAGCAGCTTAGAAAGGGAAGCTTTCTTT. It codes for CASSLEREAFF.

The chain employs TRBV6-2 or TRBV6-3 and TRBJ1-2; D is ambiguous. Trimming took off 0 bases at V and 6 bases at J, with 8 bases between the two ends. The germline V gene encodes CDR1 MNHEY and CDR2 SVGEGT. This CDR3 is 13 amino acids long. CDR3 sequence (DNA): TGTGCCAGCAGTTACTCTTCTAAGGATGGCTACACCTTC. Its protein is CASSYSSKDGYTF.

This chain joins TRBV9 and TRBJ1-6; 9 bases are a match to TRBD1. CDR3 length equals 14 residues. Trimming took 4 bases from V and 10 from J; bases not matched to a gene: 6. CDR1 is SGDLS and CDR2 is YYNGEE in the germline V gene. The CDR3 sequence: CASSTRDRESPLHF. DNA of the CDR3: TGTGCCAGCAGCACCCGGGACAGGGAGTCACCCCTCCACTTT.

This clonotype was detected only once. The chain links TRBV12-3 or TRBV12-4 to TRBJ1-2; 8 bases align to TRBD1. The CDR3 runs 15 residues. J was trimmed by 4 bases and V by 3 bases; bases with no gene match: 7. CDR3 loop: CASSFGTGRSYGYTF. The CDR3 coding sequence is TGTGCCAGCAGTTTTGGGACAGGTCGTAGCTATGGCTACACCTTC.

This chain's CDR3 is CASRVAGPSYEQYF. The CDR3 DNA sequence: TGCGCCAGCCGAGTGGCAGGACCTTCCTACGAGCAGTACTTC. This chain uses TRBV5-1 with TRBJ2-7; D is unclear. Germline V CDR1 and CDR2: SGHRS, YFSETQ. V was trimmed by 7 bases and J by 1 base, leaving 15 bases between them. The CDR3 spans 14 residues.

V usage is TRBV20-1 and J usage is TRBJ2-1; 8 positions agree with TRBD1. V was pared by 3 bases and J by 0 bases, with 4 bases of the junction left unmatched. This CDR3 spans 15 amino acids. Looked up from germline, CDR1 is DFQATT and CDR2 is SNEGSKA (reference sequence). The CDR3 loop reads CSARQGASSYNEQFF. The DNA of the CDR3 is TGCAGTGCTAGGCAGGGGGCGAGCTCCTACAATGAGCAGTTCTTC.

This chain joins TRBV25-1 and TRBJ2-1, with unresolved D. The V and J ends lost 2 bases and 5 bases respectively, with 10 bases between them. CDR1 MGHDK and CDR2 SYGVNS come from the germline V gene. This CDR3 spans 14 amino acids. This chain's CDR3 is CASSEVGGHNEQFF. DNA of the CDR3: TGTGCCAGCAGTGAAGTCGGCGGACACAATGAGCAGTTCTTC.

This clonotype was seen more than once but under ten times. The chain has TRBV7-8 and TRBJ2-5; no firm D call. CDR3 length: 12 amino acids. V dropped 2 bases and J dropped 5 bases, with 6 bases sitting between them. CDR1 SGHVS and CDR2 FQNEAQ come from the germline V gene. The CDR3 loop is CASSLPGETQYF. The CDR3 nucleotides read TGTGCCAGCAGCTTACCTGGGGAGACCCAGTACTTC. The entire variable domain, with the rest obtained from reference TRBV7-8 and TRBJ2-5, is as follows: GAGVSQSPRYKVAKRGQDVALRCDPISGHVSLFWYQQALGQGPEFLTYFQNEAQLDKSGLPSDRFFAERPEGSVSTLKIQRTQQEDSAVYLCASSLPGETQYFGPGTRLLVL.

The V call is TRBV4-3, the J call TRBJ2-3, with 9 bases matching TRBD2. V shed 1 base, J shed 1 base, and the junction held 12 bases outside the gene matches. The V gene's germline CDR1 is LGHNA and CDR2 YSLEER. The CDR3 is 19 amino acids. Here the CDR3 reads CASSQGYSGGSGGTDTQYF. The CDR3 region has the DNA TGCGCCAGCAGCCAAGGGTATAGCGGGGGCTCGGGAGGCACAGATACGCAGTATTTT.

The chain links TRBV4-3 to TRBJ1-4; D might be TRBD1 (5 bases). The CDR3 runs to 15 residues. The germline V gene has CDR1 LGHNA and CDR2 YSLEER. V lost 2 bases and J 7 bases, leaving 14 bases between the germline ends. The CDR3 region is CASSQRGRTGEKLFF. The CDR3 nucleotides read TGCGCCAGCAGCCAACGGGGCCGGACGGGTGAAAAACTGTTTTTT.

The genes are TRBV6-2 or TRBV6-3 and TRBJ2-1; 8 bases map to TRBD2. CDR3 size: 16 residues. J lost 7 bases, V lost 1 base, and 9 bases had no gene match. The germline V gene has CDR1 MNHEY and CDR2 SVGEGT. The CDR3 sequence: CASSYWKAGVGNEQFF. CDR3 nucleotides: TGTGCCAGCAGTTACTGGAAAGCGGGGGTCGGAAATGAGCAGTTCTTC.

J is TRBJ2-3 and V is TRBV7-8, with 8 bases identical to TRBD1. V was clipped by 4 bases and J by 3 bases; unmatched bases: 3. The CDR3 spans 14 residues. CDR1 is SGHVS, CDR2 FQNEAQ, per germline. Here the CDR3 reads CASSSDRGTDTQYF. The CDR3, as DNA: TGTGCCAGCAGCTCCGACAGGGGAACAGATACGCAGTATTTT.

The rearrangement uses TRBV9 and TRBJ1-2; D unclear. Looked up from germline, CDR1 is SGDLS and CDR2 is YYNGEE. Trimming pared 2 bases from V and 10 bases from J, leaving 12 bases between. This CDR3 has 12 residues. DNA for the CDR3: TGTGCCAGCAGCGTTGGGGAGGGAAACTACACCTTC. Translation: CASSVGEGNYTF.

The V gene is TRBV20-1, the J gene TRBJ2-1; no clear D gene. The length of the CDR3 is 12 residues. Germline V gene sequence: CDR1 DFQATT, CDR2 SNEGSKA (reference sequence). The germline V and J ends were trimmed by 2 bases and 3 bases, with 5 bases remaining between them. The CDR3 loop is CSARLVYNEQFF. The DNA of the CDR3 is TGCAGTGCTAGACTCGTCTACAATGAGCAGTTCTTC.

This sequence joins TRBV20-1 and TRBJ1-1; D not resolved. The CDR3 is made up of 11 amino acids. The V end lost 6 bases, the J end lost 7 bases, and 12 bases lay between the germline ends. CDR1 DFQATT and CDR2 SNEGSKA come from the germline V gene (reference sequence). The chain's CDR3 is CSARPPNEAFF. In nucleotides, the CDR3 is TGCAGTGCGCGGCCTCCCAATGAAGCTTTCTTT.

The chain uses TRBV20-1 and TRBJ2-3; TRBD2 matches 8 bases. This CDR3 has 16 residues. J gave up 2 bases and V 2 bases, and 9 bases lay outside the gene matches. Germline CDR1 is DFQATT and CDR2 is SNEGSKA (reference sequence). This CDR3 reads CSARPGTGGTTDTQYF. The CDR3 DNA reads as TGCAGTGCTAGACCTGGAACGGGGGGGACCACAGATACGCAGTATTTT.

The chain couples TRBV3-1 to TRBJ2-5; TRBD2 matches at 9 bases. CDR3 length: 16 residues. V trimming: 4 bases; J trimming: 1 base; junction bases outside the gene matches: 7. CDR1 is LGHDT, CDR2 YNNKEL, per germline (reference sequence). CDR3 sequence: CASSPPRSGGQETQYF. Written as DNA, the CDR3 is TGTGCCAGCAGCCCCCCACGTAGCGGGGGCCAAGAGACCCAGTACTTC.

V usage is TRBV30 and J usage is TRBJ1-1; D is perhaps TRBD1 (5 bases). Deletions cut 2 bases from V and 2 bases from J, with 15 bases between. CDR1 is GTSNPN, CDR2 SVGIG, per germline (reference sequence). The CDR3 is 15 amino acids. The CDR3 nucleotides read TGTGCCTGGAGTCCCTATAGGGGAACTAACACTGAAGCTTTCTTT. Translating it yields CAWSPYRGTNTEAFF.